This T cell receptor (beta chain) derives from a study of T-cell reconstitution after alpha-beta-depleted transplantation in children. This clonotype was counted many times. Preparation of the TCRbeta library involved a method that used unique molecular identifiers. Each CDR3 protein is one row after TCRdb ran MiXCR on the PCR reads. The table lists some 190,000 distinct CDR3 sequences, 11% of them singletons. The CDR3 length is 16 residues. The material was PBMCs, obtained before TCRalphabeta/CD19-depleted stem cell transplant. J is TRBJ1-4 and V is TRBV21-1; the table's D call of TRBD1 was not tested on the DNA. TRBV21-1 is marked as a pseudogene. The sequence was obtained from a boy between 2 and 10 years old with acute myeloid leukemia, due to receive a stem cell transplant. CDR3 sequence (DNA): TGTGCCAGCAGCAAATGCCCGGGCGTGGAGGATGAAAAACTGTTTTTT. Residues: CASSKCPGVEDEKLFF.